One and the same sample provided the 9 T cell receptor beta chains below, sequenced in a study of T cells in Graves' hyperthyroidism and ophthalmopathy. The source material, RNA transcripts, was used to amplify TCR beta CDR3 regions. Carried out on the TCR CDR3, a first-round RT-PCR used the HTBI primer set. From the multiplex PCR reads, TCRdb called clonotypes with MiXCR, one entry per CDR3 protein. The data contain about 400,000 distinct CDR3 sequences, around 14% of them singletons. The specimen sequenced was blood. These receptors all stem from a woman aged 30 to 39 with Graves' hyperthyroidism.

This clonotype occurred many times. J is TRBJ2-3 and V is TRBV28; TRBD2 matches 9 bases. V trimming: 5 bases; J trimming: 2 bases; junction bases outside the gene matches: 5. Germline CDR1 is MDHEN and CDR2 is SYDVKM. The CDR3 has 15 residues. The CDR3 protein is CASSPRLAATDTQYF. CDR3 in DNA: TGTGCCAGCAGTCCCCGACTAGCGGCCACAGATACGCAGTATTTT.

This clonotype occurred many times. This chain links TRBV28 with TRBJ2-4; D remains ambiguous. The V end lost 3 bases, the J end lost 7 bases, and 16 bases lay between the germline ends. From germline, CDR1 is MDHEN and CDR2 SYDVKM. The CDR3 is made up of 15 amino acids. CDR3 protein: CASSFRHPLGNIQYF. CDR3 coding DNA: TGTGCCAGCAGTTTTAGGCACCCTCTCGGGAACATTCAGTACTTC. The full variable domain, in which reference TRBV28 and TRBJ2-4 provide the parts outside the CDR3, is DVKVTQSSRYLVKRTGEKVFLECVQDMDHENMFWYRQDPGLGLRLIYFSYDVKMKEKGDIPEGYSVSREKKERFSLILESASTNQTSMYLCASSFRHPLGNIQYFGAGTRLSVL.

The rearrangement uses TRBV27 and TRBJ1-2, with 9 bases identical to TRBD1. CDR3 length: 18 residues. The ends lost 3 bases at V and 2 bases at J; junction bases unmatched: 13. In germline, CDR1 is MNHEY, CDR2 SMNVEV (reference sequence). CDR3 sequence: CASSFILGPGQGNYGYTF. CDR3 sequence (DNA): TGTGCCAGCAGTTTTATTTTGGGACCGGGACAGGGCAACTATGGCTACACCTTC.

In this sample, this clonotype turned up a few times. The chain combines TRBV7-2 with TRBJ1-2; a possible D gene is TRBD1 (5 bases). CDR3 length: 15 amino acids. V lost 1 base and J 4 bases, leaving 13 bases between the germline ends. Germline values: CDR1 SGHTA, CDR2 FQGNSA. The CDR3 sequence: CASSLVKGAVYGYTF. The CDR3 DNA is TGTGCCAGCAGCTTAGTCAAAGGGGCGGTCTATGGCTACACCTTC.

This clonotype appeared a few times. The chain joins TRBV10-3 to TRBJ2-1; TRBD2 matches 11 bases. Germline lookup yields CDR1 ENHRY and CDR2 SYGVKD. The CDR3 runs to 15 residues. V shed 5 bases and J 6 bases; nucleotides not matched to a gene: 6. DNA of the CDR3: TGTGCCATCAGTTTCACTAGCGGGGGAAGCAATGAGCAGTTCTTC. It codes for CAISFTSGGSNEQFF.

This clonotype was seen repeatedly, ten times or more. V gene TRBV5-1 combines with J gene TRBJ2-7; 11 bases match TRBD1. The CDR3 spans 15 residues. Germline CDR1 and CDR2: SGHRS and YFSETQ. V lost 0 bases to trimming and J lost 4 bases; unmatched junction nucleotides: 3. In DNA, the CDR3 is TGCGCCAGCAGCTTGGGCGGGACAGGGGGTTACGAGCAGTACTTC. It yields the protein CASSLGGTGGYEQYF.

This clonotype was picked up a small number of times. The chain is built from TRBV7-2 and TRBJ2-7; 7 bases map to TRBD1. Germline V gene sequence: CDR1 SGHTA, CDR2 FQGNSA. Trimming removed 5 bases from V and 1 base from J; junction bases left unmatched: 11. The CDR3 is 16 amino acids. CDR3 loop: CASSAAPGQPSYEQYF. The DNA of the CDR3 is TGTGCCAGCAGCGCAGCCCCGGGACAGCCGTCCTACGAGCAGTACTTC. Using reference TRBV7-2 and TRBJ2-7 for the parts outside the CDR3, the full variable domain is GAGVSQSPSNKVTEKGKDVELRCDPISGHTALYWYRQSLGQGLEFLIYFQGNSAPDKSGLPSDRFSAERTGGSVSTLTIQRTQQEDSAVYLCASSAAPGQPSYEQYFGPGTRLTVT.

This clonotype has more than one count but fewer than ten. This chain links TRBV5-1 with TRBJ2-3; D not certain. Germline assignment: CDR1 SGHRS and CDR2 YFSETQ. Trimming took off 3 bases at V and 5 bases at J, with 10 bases between the two ends. This CDR3 is 13 amino acids long. Here the CDR3 reads CASSSRQRDTQYF. The CDR3 DNA sequence: TGCGCCAGCAGCTCCCGACAACGAGATACGCAGTATTTT.

The rearrangement joins TRBV6-1 to TRBJ2-3; D gene uncertain. The germline V gene has CDR1 MNHNS and CDR2 SASEGT. V was pared by 4 bases and J by 1 base, with 12 bases between. CDR3 size: 15 residues. The CDR3 sequence is CASSALPHGTDTQYF. In DNA form, the CDR3 reads TGTGCCAGCAGTGCCCTTCCACACGGCACAGATACGCAGTATTTT.